This entry lists 22 T cell receptor beta chains sequenced from one sample in a study of blood T cell repertoires in COVID-19. Method: immunoSEQ multiplex PCR; TCRdb's copy keeps in-frame clones and lacks some. The data show approximately 75,000 clones, about 88% seen once. Sequenced input: peripheral blood. These receptors all stem from a man at least 80 years old with COVID-19, enrolled during active disease.

This chain's CDR3 is CASSVQGQGSTEAFF. As DNA, the CDR3 is TGTGCCAGCAGCGTACAGGGACAAGGGAGCACTGAAGCTTTCTTT. The chain uses TRBV7-9 and TRBJ1-1, with D maybe TRBD1 (6 bases). Trimming removed 5 bases from V and 4 bases from J, with 17 bases in between. The germline V gene encodes CDR1 SEHNR and CDR2 FQNEAQ (reference sequence). This CDR3 region has 15 residues.

The chain links TRBV9 to TRBJ1-3, with D unresolved. Between the trimmed V and J ends, which lost 6 bases and 3 bases, there was a span of 10 bases. From germline, CDR1 is SGDLS and CDR2 YYNGEE. This CDR3 has 13 amino acids. DNA for the CDR3: TGTGCCAGCACCCGGGAGGGTGGAAACACCATATATTTT. This gives the protein CASTREGGNTIYF.

The chain combines TRBV9 with TRBJ1-1; 8 positions match TRBD1. V gave up 0 bases and J gave up 6 bases; unmatched junction bases: 10. The CDR3 runs 16 residues. Germline loops: CDR1 SGDLS, CDR2 YYNGEE. The CDR3 loop reads CASSVGDRTRASEAFF. CDR3 in DNA: TGTGCCAGCAGCGTAGGGGACAGGACACGGGCGTCTGAAGCTTTCTTT.

The V call is TRBV6-1, the J call TRBJ1-6; TRBD1 agrees at 8 bases. The CDR3 extends over 16 amino acids. The trim removed 4 bases at V and 7 bases at J, leaving 9 bases unmatched. Germline V gives CDR1 MNHNS, CDR2 SASEGT. The CDR3 bases are TGTGCCAGCAGTGGAGACAGGGGCCCTTGGAATTCACCCCTCCACTTT. Protein sequence: CASSGDRGPWNSPLHF.

This chain joins TRBV19 and TRBJ1-5, with D possibly matching TRBD1 (6 bases). The CDR3 extends over 14 amino acids. Per the germline V gene, CDR1 is LNHDA and CDR2 is SQIVND (reference sequence). Trimming left V 5 bases short and J 1 base short, with 9 bases between. The CDR3 DNA follows: TGTGCCAGTAGTGCCGGGACAAGCAATCAGCCCCAGCATTTT. It yields the protein CASSAGTSNQPQHF.

The rearrangement uses TRBV5-1 and TRBJ2-7; 9 bases line up with TRBD1. V shed 4 bases, J shed 4 bases, and the junction held 6 bases outside the gene matches. This CDR3 has 14 residues. The germline CDR1 and CDR2 sequences are SGHRS and YFSETQ. The DNA of the CDR3 is TGCGCCAGCAGCGCGGGACAGGGAGGGTACGAGCAGTACTTC. It is translated as CASSAGQGGYEQYF.

This CDR3 reads CASSVSLAGGAQETQYF. The CDR3 coding sequence is TGTGCCAGCAGCGTAAGTCTAGCGGGGGGCGCCCAAGAGACCCAGTACTTC. The chain is built from TRBV9 and TRBJ2-5, with TRBD2 matching over 11 bases. J gave up 1 base and V 1 base, and 6 bases lay outside the gene matches. Germline V gene lookup returns CDR1 SGDLS and CDR2 YYNGEE. This CDR3 contains 17 residues.

CDR3: CATSRDSDSKGDYGYTF. The CDR3 DNA sequence: TGTGCCACCAGCAGAGACTCGGACAGTAAAGGGGACTATGGCTACACCTTC. J is TRBJ1-2 and V is TRBV15, with a tentative D call TRBD1 (6 bases). This CDR3 comprises 17 residues. Germline CDR1 is LNHNV and CDR2 is YYDKDF (reference sequence). The germline V and J ends were trimmed by 0 bases and 3 bases, with 17 bases remaining between them.

V gene TRBV4-3 combines with J gene TRBJ1-2; 7 bases are shared with TRBD1. The germline gives CDR1 LGHNA, CDR2 YSLEER. Trimming at V came to 6 bases and at J to 8 bases, leaving 6 bases not matched to a gene. This CDR3 spans 12 amino acids. CDR3 sequence (DNA): TGCGCCAGCAGTCACAGGGGTAAAGGCTACACCTTC. Amino acid sequence: CASSHRGKGYTF.

V and J are TRBV5-1 and TRBJ2-7; 7 bases match TRBD1. The CDR3 is 13 amino acids. Trimming cost V 2 bases and J 3 bases; bases outside gene matches: 2. Germline values: CDR1 SGHRS, CDR2 YFSETQ. CDR3 protein: CASSLYRGYEQYF. The CDR3 DNA reads as TGCGCCAGCAGCTTATACAGGGGCTACGAGCAGTACTTC. Supplemented by reference TRBV5-1 and TRBJ2-7, the full variable domain reads KAGVTQTPRYLIKTRGQQVTLSCSPISGHRSVSWYQQTPGQGLQFLFEYFSETQRNKGNFPGRFSGRQFSNSRSEMNVSTLELGDSALYLCASSLYRGYEQYFGPGTRLTVT.

In its sample, this clone was seen once. The V call is TRBV7-9, the J call TRBJ1-4; D not resolved. V was shortened by 1 base and J by 6 bases, with 6 bases between the two germline ends. CDR3 length: 13 amino acids. Germline CDR1 is SEHNR and CDR2 is FQNEAQ (reference sequence). CDR3 residues: CASSLDSYEKLFF. The CDR3 nucleotides are TGTGCCAGCAGCTTAGATTCTTATGAAAAACTGTTTTTT.

The chain is built from TRBV12-3 or TRBV12-4 and TRBJ1-1; D not certain. The CDR3 totals 11 residues. Trimming removed 6 bases at V and 7 bases at J, with 9 bases between. CDR3 protein: CASRHAGEAFF. The CDR3 region has the DNA TGTGCCAGCAGGCACGCAGGTGAAGCTTTCTTT.

The V gene is TRBV2, the J gene TRBJ2-7; possible D gene TRBD2, 6 bases. The CDR3 runs 11 residues. Per germline, CDR1 SNHLY and CDR2 FYNNEI. Trimming took 11 bases from V and 3 from J, leaving 11 bases between them. The DNA of the CDR3 is TGTGCCGGGGGTAGCGGCTACGAGCAGTACTTC. This translates into CAGGSGYEQYF. Full variable domain (missing parts from reference TRBV2 and TRBJ2-7): EPEVTQTPSHQVTQMGQEVILRCVPISNHLYFYWYRQILGQKVEFLVSFYNNEISEKSEIFDDQFSVERPDGSNFTLKIRSTKLEDSAMYFCAGGSGYEQYFGPGTRLTVT.

This rearrangement joins TRBV2 to TRBJ2-5; 10 nucleotides match TRBD1. Germline V gene lookup returns CDR1 SNHLY and CDR2 FYNNEI. The CDR3 is 17 amino acids. V dropped 2 bases and J dropped 1; count of bases not matched to a gene: 7. CDR3 DNA sequence: TGTGCCAGCAGTGAACGGGACAGGGGCAATTCCCAAGAGACCCAGTACTTC. Amino acid sequence: CASSERDRGNSQETQYF.

This chain connects TRBV5-1 to TRBJ1-1, with 9 bases aligning to TRBD1. CDR1 is SGHRS, CDR2 YFSETQ, per germline. Germline trimming cut 1 base from V and 1 base from J; bases unmatched to any gene: 5. The CDR3 length is 16 residues. For the CDR3, the DNA is TGCGCCAGCAGCTTGCAACAGGGGGCAGGGAACACTGAAGCTTTCTTT. It yields the protein CASSLQQGAGNTEAFF.

The V gene is TRBV4-2, the J gene TRBJ1-4; D is undetermined. Germline V gives CDR1 LGHNA, CDR2 YNFKEQ. The CDR3 is 15 amino acids. V lost 0 bases to trimming and J lost 1 base, with 6 bases between them. The CDR3 loop is CASSQEGGTNEKLFF. The CDR3 region has the DNA TGTGCCAGCAGCCAAGAAGGCGGAACTAATGAAAAACTGTTTTTT.

The chain has TRBV7-2 and TRBJ1-5; D uncertain. V dropped 0 bases and J dropped 6 bases, with 9 bases sitting between them. Germline V gives CDR1 SGHTA, CDR2 FQGNSA. The CDR3 spans 14 residues. The CDR3 loop is CASSLAQVGQPQHF. DNA for the CDR3: TGTGCCAGCAGCTTAGCGCAGGTCGGTCAGCCCCAGCATTTT.

The CDR3 sequence: CATSSDRIYGYTF. The CDR3 region has the DNA TGTGCCACCAGCAGCGACAGGATCTATGGCTACACCTTC. The V gene is TRBV15, the J gene TRBJ1-2; TRBD1 might be the D (6 bases). Germline V gene sequence: CDR1 LNHNV, CDR2 YYDKDF (reference sequence). Trimming left V 3 bases short and J 4 bases short, with 9 bases between. The CDR3 runs 13 residues.

The chain employs TRBV19 and TRBJ2-5; tentatively, D is TRBD1 (5 bases). Trimming cost V 3 bases and J 4 bases, with 15 bases left between them. The germline gives CDR1 LNHDA, CDR2 SQIVND (reference sequence). The CDR3 is 15 residues long. The CDR3 DNA is TGTGCCAGTAGTATTGGGGCCAAGGGAACAGAGACCCAGTACTTC. This encodes CASSIGAKGTETQYF.

V usage is TRBV7-8 and J usage is TRBJ1-2; TRBD1 agrees at 9 bases. Germline assignment: CDR1 SGHVS and CDR2 FQNEAQ. The length of the CDR3 is 17 residues. V trimming: 1 base; J trimming: 3 bases; junction bases outside the gene matches: 9. The DNA of the CDR3 is TGTGCCAGCAGCTTAGTGGGACAGGGACCTTGGGACTATGGCTACACCTTC. Translation: CASSLVGQGPWDYGYTF.

The gene calls are TRBV5-1 and TRBJ1-3, with a possible D match to TRBD1 (5 bases). The CDR3 totals 15 residues. V shed 4 bases and J shed 0 bases, with 11 bases lying between them. Germline V gene data show CDR1 as SGHRS and CDR2 as YFSETQ. The CDR3 nucleotides read TGCGCCAGCAGCAGAACAGGTGACTCTGGAAACACCATATATTTT. It yields the protein CASSRTGDSGNTIYF.

The chain carries TRBV3-1 (or the pseudogene TRBV3-2) and TRBJ1-4, with D perhaps TRBD1 (6 bases). The CDR3 covers 15 residues. V was trimmed by 3 bases and J by 8 bases, leaving 16 bases between them. The germline gives CDR1 LGHDT, CDR2 YNNKEL (reference sequence). The CDR3 sequence is CASSQVTGGVEKLFF. DNA for the CDR3: TGTGCCAGCAGCCAGGTGACAGGCGGAGTCGAAAAACTGTTTTTT.